These 20 T cell receptor beta chains originate from one sample sequenced in a study of blood T cell repertoires in COVID-19. Repertoires were generated with immunoSEQ multiplex PCR, while TCRdb's copy carries only in-frame clones and drops some. The sample lists about 24,000 clones, 72% occurring once. The sequenced sample consisted of peripheral blood. These receptors were collected from an elderly woman with acute or convalescent COVID-19.

V is TRBV9 and J is TRBJ1-2, with TRBD1 matching 12 bases. Germline CDR1 is SGDLS and CDR2 is YYNGEE. This CDR3 contains 16 residues. The V segment lost 2 bases and the J segment 7 bases; nucleotides outside the gene matches: 9. CDR3 sequence (DNA): TGTGCCAGCAGCGTCGGGGACAGGGGGCGCCAGGGTGGCTACACCTTC. This codes for CASSVGDRGRQGGYTF.

J is TRBJ2-1 and V is TRBV3-1 (or the pseudogene TRBV3-2); 8 bases map to TRBD2. The V gene's germline CDR1 is LGHDT and CDR2 YNNKEL (reference sequence). Unmatched junction bases numbered 11, after V lost 7 bases and J lost 9 bases. The CDR3 has 14 amino acids. CDR3 DNA sequence: TGTGCCAGCACTCCAGGGGCGGGGGGCGGTGAGCAGTTCTTC. This encodes CASTPGAGGGEQFF.

The chain has TRBV10-2 and TRBJ2-4; D is unclear. The germline gives CDR1 WSHSY, CDR2 SAAADI. The CDR3 has 16 residues. V dropped 3 bases and J dropped 5 bases, with 17 bases sitting between them. The CDR3 DNA reads as TGCGCCAGCAGTGAACGGGTAGGATCCTCCCAAAACATTCAGTACTTC. This gives the protein CASSERVGSSQNIQYF.

The V call is TRBV7-2, the J call TRBJ1-1; the match to TRBD1 covers 7 bases. Trimming removed 5 bases from V and 10 bases from J; junction bases left unmatched: 13. The CDR3 covers 14 residues. In germline, CDR1 is SGHTA, CDR2 FQGNSA. This CDR3 is CASSPIGETGRAFF. The CDR3 DNA sequence: TGTGCCAGCAGCCCCATTGGGGAGACAGGGAGAGCTTTCTTT.

This clone has a handful of counts. The gene calls are TRBV6-5 and TRBJ2-7; 8 bases line up with TRBD2. Germline V CDR1 and CDR2: MNHEY, SVGAGI. The CDR3 extends over 11 amino acids. With V trimmed by 8 bases and J by 7 bases, 4 bases remained unmatched. The CDR3 here is CASRRGGEQYF. In nucleotides, the CDR3 is TGTGCCAGCCGTCGGGGGGGTGAGCAGTACTTC.

This clone was observed once. V is TRBV5-1 and J is TRBJ2-1, with 11 bases identical to TRBD1. Germline V CDR1 and CDR2: SGHRS, YFSETQ. Trimming took 3 bases from V and 4 from J; bases not matched to a gene: 30. The CDR3 length is 24 residues. The chain's CDR3 is CASSSDRGAVTLWGQGEGYNEQFF. Here the CDR3 DNA reads TGCGCCAGCAGCTCCGACAGGGGAGCTGTAACATTGTGGGGACAGGGGGAGGGGTACAATGAGCAGTTCTTC.

The CDR3 is CASSLLSGPYNEQFF. CDR3 nucleotide sequence: TGTGCCAGCTCCCTCCTTAGCGGGCCCTACAATGAGCAGTTCTTC. This chain joins TRBV7-2 and TRBJ2-1; 7 bases agree with TRBD2. J lost 2 bases, V lost 8 bases, and 9 bases had no gene match. Looked up from germline, CDR1 is SGHTA and CDR2 is FQGNSA. The length of the CDR3 is 15 residues.

This clone was counted between two and nine times. The chain employs TRBV12-3 or TRBV12-4 and TRBJ1-2; D gene ambiguous. The CDR3 has 13 amino acids. V lost 2 bases, J lost 7 bases, and 11 bases lay in between. DNA of the CDR3: TGTGCCAGCAGTTTAACCACTAGAGGTGGCTACACCTTC. Amino acid sequence: CASSLTTRGGYTF.

This chain links TRBV5-6 with TRBJ2-1, with a weak D call TRBD1 (6 bases). Trimming cost V 1 base and J 12 bases, with 11 bases left between them. Germline V lookup: CDR1 SGHDT, CDR2 YYEEEE. The CDR3 spans 12 residues. The CDR3 region has the DNA TGTGCCAGCAGCTTGATGTCACAGGGGCAGTTCTTC. It specifies CASSLMSQGQFF.

The rearrangement links TRBV28 to TRBJ1-1; D is ambiguous. Germline-derived CDR1 and CDR2 are MDHEN and SYDVKM. The CDR3 spans 13 residues. Trimming removed 5 bases from V and 0 bases from J, with 7 bases in between. CDR3 sequence (DNA): TGTGCCAGCAGTCCCCCGGTGAACACTGAAGCTTTCTTT. Translated: CASSPPVNTEAFF.

The chain uses TRBV7-8 and TRBJ1-2, with D perhaps TRBD1 (5 bases). The CDR3 totals 14 residues. The V end lost 1 base, the J end lost 5 bases, and 11 bases lay between the germline ends. Germline V gives CDR1 SGHVS, CDR2 FQNEAQ. The CDR3 coding sequence is TGTGCCAGCAGCTTAGTTCGGGGGGGATATGGCTACACCTTC. It encodes CASSLVRGGYGYTF.

This clone came up a few times. V usage is TRBV30 and J usage is TRBJ1-6; D call uncertain. CDR1 is GTSNPN and CDR2 is SVGIG in the germline V gene (reference sequence). V shed 1 base and J shed 13 bases, with 8 bases lying between them. The CDR3 has 11 residues. CDR3 bases: TGTGCCTGGAGTGCCGGGGTCCCCCTCCACTTT. This encodes CAWSAGVPLHF.

This clone was detected once. This chain joins TRBV5-5 and TRBJ1-5; 7 bases are a match to TRBD1. CDR1 and CDR2 (germline): SGHKS, YYEKEE (reference sequence). V lost 1 base and J lost 2; bases outside the gene matches: 0. CDR3 size: 14 residues. The CDR3 sequence is CASSLTGGNQPQHF. CDR3 in DNA: TGTGCCAGCAGCTTGACAGGGGGCAATCAGCCCCAGCATTTT.

CDR3 sequence (DNA): TGTGCCAGCAGTTTGATGACAGGGAACACTGAAGCTTTCTTT. Translation gives CASSLMTGNTEAFF. V usage is TRBV27 and J usage is TRBJ1-1; possibly TRBD1 for D (6 bases). CDR1 is MNHEY and CDR2 is SMNVEV in the germline V gene (reference sequence). The ends were cut back, 3 bases at V and 1 base at J, with 9 bases in the middle. The CDR3 covers 14 residues.

The chain uses TRBV19 and TRBJ1-2; 7 bases align to TRBD1. CDR3 length: 14 amino acids. J was trimmed by 7 bases and V by 1 base; bases with no gene match: 6. Germline assignment: CDR1 LNHDA and CDR2 SQIVND (reference sequence). The CDR3 DNA reads TGTGCCAGTAGTATAGTATACAGGGGAGGTGGCTACACCTTC. This translates into CASSIVYRGGGYTF. The complete variable domain, with remaining parts taken from reference TRBV19 and TRBJ1-2, reads DGGITQSPKYLFRKEGQNVTLSCEQNLNHDAMYWYRQDPGQGLRLIYYSQIVNDFQKGDIAEGYSVSREKKESFPLTVTSAQKNPTAFYLCASSIVYRGGGYTFGSGTRLTVV.

This clone was seen only once. This chain links TRBV18 with TRBJ1-2, with D possibly being TRBD1 (5 bases). V lost 3 bases, J lost 4 bases, and 12 bases lay in between. Germline loops: CDR1 KGHSH, CDR2 LQKENI. The CDR3 contains 14 residues. The CDR3 loop is CASSPARQGYGYTF. The CDR3 DNA is TGTGCCAGCTCACCCGCTCGGCAGGGCTATGGCTACACCTTC.

The chain employs TRBV6-4 and TRBJ1-5, with D unclear. Germline CDR1 MRHNA, CDR2 SNTAGT. V was cut by 2 bases and J by 0 bases, with 8 bases left in between. This CDR3 comprises 15 residues. CDR3 region: CASSDRTDSNQPQHF. In DNA, the CDR3 is TGTGCCAGCAGTGACAGAACAGATAGCAATCAGCCCCAGCATTTT.

The J gene is TRBJ2-2, the V gene TRBV5-1, with a tentative D call TRBD2 (6 bases). This CDR3 comprises 17 residues. The ends were cut back, 0 bases at V and 5 bases at J, with 17 bases in the middle. Germline V gene lookup returns CDR1 SGHRS and CDR2 YFSETQ. For the CDR3, the DNA is TGCGCCAGCAGCTTGGGGGACTGGAGCCAAAGGACCGGGGAGCTGTTTTTT. It yields the protein CASSLGDWSQRTGELFF.

The chain employs TRBV1 and TRBJ2-7; the DNA was not compared with TRBD1, the D call given in the table. TRBV1 is assigned pseudogene status. The CDR3 totals 14 residues. CDR3 residues: CTSSQDRAAYEQYF. CDR3 sequence (DNA): TGCACCAGCAGCCAAGACAGGGCGGCCTACGAGCAGTACTTC.

In this sample, this clone turned up a few times. The chain has TRBV5-4 and TRBJ1-2; no reliable D call. V was pared by 0 bases and J by 8 bases, with 17 bases between. CDR1 is SGHNT and CDR2 is YYREEE in the germline V gene (reference sequence). This CDR3 has 15 amino acids. The CDR3 is CASSLAGSVVLGYTF. CDR3 in DNA: TGTGCCAGCAGCTTGGCCGGGAGTGTAGTACTCGGCTACACCTTC.